These 25 T cell receptor beta chains came from one sample sequenced in a study of CD8 T cells in Susac syndrome. RNA totalling roughly 0.45 to 1 ug underwent reverse transcription with random hexamers. TCRdb re-called the immunoSEQ multiplex PCR reads through MiXCR, storing one row per CDR3 protein. The sample holds about 180,000 distinct CDR3 sequences, around 94% seen once. Sample: CD4+ T cells from PBMCs. The receptors were sampled from a human donor with Susac syndrome.

V usage is TRBV6-6 and J usage is TRBJ2-1, with TRBD1 matching over 9 bases. Germline values: CDR1 MNHNY, CDR2 SVGAGI (reference sequence). This CDR3 region has 16 residues. With V trimmed by 0 bases and J by 7 bases, 7 bases remained unmatched. CDR3 bases: TGTGCCAGCAGTTACTCTGGCGTACAGGGGGCAAATGAGCAGTTCTTC. This gives the protein CASSYSGVQGANEQFF.

This chain uses TRBV20-1 with TRBJ1-5; D gene uncertain. Germline CDR1 is DFQATT and CDR2 is SNEGSKA (reference sequence). The V end was cut by 0 bases, the J end by 0 bases, with 9 bases between. This CDR3 spans 15 amino acids. The DNA of the CDR3 is TGCAGTGCTAGAGAAACAATAGCTAGCAATCAGCCCCAGCATTTT. This codes for CSARETIASNQPQHF.

The V gene is TRBV3-1, the J gene TRBJ2-5; perhaps D is TRBD1 or TRBD2 (5 bases each). This CDR3 is built from 16 residues. The V end lost 4 bases, the J end lost 1 base, and 16 bases lay between the germline ends. CDR1 is LGHDT, CDR2 YNNKEL, per germline (reference sequence). The CDR3 reads CASSPYRGRFQETQYF. The CDR3 bases are TGTGCCAGCAGCCCTTATCGGGGACGGTTCCAAGAGACCCAGTACTTC.

This clonotype appeared a single time. The rearrangement uses TRBV29-1 and TRBJ1-4; TRBD1 matches at 7 bases. Germline CDR1 reads SQVTM; CDR2 reads ANQGSEA. After removal of 6 bases from V and 10 bases from J, the junction contained 11 bases not matched to a gene. This CDR3 has 13 residues. CDR3 residues: CSVARQGEGKLFF. DNA for the CDR3: TGCAGCGTGGCAAGACAGGGTGAGGGAAAACTGTTTTTT.

This chain joins TRBV5-1 and TRBJ2-2; D remains unclear. The germline V and J ends were trimmed by 3 bases and 4 bases, with 10 bases remaining between them. Germline V CDR1 and CDR2: SGHRS, YFSETQ. This CDR3 region has 14 residues. The CDR3 reads CASSWEWPTGELFF. Written as DNA, the CDR3 is TGCGCCAGCAGCTGGGAATGGCCCACCGGGGAGCTGTTTTTT.

This clonotype was seen at least ten times. The V and J genes are TRBV7-2 and TRBJ1-2; the D gene is possibly TRBD1 (5 bases). CDR1 SGHTA and CDR2 FQGNSA come from the germline V gene. The CDR3 runs 13 residues. V was clipped by 5 bases and J by 6 bases, with 13 bases between them. CDR3 sequence reads: CASSLPGKDGYTF. The CDR3 coding sequence is TGTGCCAGCAGCCTACCAGGGAAAGATGGCTACACCTTC.

The CDR3 sequence: CASSTTSGGASDTQYF. CDR3 nucleotides: TGTGCCAGCAGCACAACTAGCGGGGGGGCATCGGATACGCAGTATTTT. This chain uses TRBV11-2 with TRBJ2-3, with 13 bases aligning to TRBD2. Germline CDR1 and CDR2: SGHAT and FQNNGV. The CDR3 contains 16 residues. V dropped 5 bases and J dropped 6; count of bases not matched to a gene: 8.

The chain's CDR3 is CASRLETGSSYEQYF. The CDR3 nucleotides are TGTGCCAGCAGACTGGAGACAGGGTCCTCCTACGAGCAGTACTTC. This sequence joins TRBV6-5 and TRBJ2-7, with 7 bases identical to TRBD1. V trimming: 6 bases; J trimming: 0 bases; junction bases outside the gene matches: 8. Germline values: CDR1 MNHEY, CDR2 SVGAGI. The length of the CDR3 is 15 residues.

The J gene is TRBJ1-2, the V gene TRBV4-1; D is ambiguous. The V gene's germline CDR1 is MGHRA and CDR2 YSYEKL. CDR3 length: 15 residues. Trimming pared 1 base from V and 4 bases from J, leaving 13 bases between. The CDR3 bases are TGCGCCAGCAGCCAAGGCGGACCGGACCTCTATGGCTACACCTTC. It specifies CASSQGGPDLYGYTF.

The chain has TRBV2 and TRBJ1-1; a possible D gene is TRBD1 (6 bases). The V end lost 6 bases, the J end lost 4 bases, and 15 bases lay between the germline ends. CDR1 SNHLY and CDR2 FYNNEI come from the germline V gene. The CDR3 extends over 14 amino acids. The CDR3 DNA is TGTGCCAGCAGATCTACAGGGCAGGGCACTGAAGCTTTCTTT. This translates into CASRSTGQGTEAFF.

The chain has TRBV2 and TRBJ2-3; D might be TRBD2 (5 bases). Germline-derived CDR1 and CDR2 are SNHLY and FYNNEI. The CDR3 has 14 amino acids. Between the trimmed V and J ends, which lost 4 bases and 3 bases, there was a span of 11 bases. The CDR3 spells CASSVPAVTDTQYF. CDR3 coding DNA: TGTGCCAGCAGTGTGCCAGCGGTTACAGATACGCAGTATTTT.

The rearrangement links TRBV5-6 to TRBJ2-5; D not certain. The CDR3 runs to 12 residues. CDR1 is SGHDT, CDR2 YYEEEE, per germline. The V and J ends lost 1 base and 8 bases respectively, with 9 bases between them. The CDR3 is CASSLTGVTQYF. The CDR3 region has the DNA TGTGCCAGCAGCTTGACTGGCGTAACCCAGTACTTC.

This chain joins TRBV20-1 and TRBJ1-4; D might be TRBD1 (6 bases). The CDR3 has 14 amino acids. The V gene's germline CDR1 is DFQATT and CDR2 SNEGSKA (reference sequence). The ends were cut back, 6 bases at V and 4 bases at J, with 15 bases in the middle. CDR3 DNA: TGCAGTGCAAAGAAGACAGGCGTTAATGAAAAACTGTTTTTT. Protein: CSAKKTGVNEKLFF.

The V call is TRBV20-1, the J call TRBJ2-5, with D perhaps matching TRBD1 or TRBD2 (5 bases each). V shed 6 bases and J shed 5 bases, with 16 bases lying between them. Germline V gene lookup returns CDR1 DFQATT and CDR2 SNEGSKA (reference sequence). The CDR3 has 13 amino acids. The CDR3, as DNA: TGCAGTGCCGGGACCCAAACCGGGGAGACCCAGTACTTC. This encodes CSAGTQTGETQYF.

V and J are TRBV19 and TRBJ2-1, with a tentative D call TRBD2 (5 bases). From germline, CDR1 is LNHDA and CDR2 SQIVND (reference sequence). V shed 5 bases and J shed 2 bases, with 10 bases lying between them. The CDR3 covers 14 residues. The CDR3 DNA reads TGTGCCAGTAGTGACCTACTAGCCTACAATGAGCAGTTCTTC. It yields the protein CASSDLLAYNEQFF.

The CDR3 DNA sequence: TGCGCCAGCAGCCAAGGGTCGGTAACCCATCAAGGAGAGACCCAGTACTTC. It encodes CASSQGSVTHQGETQYF. This chain connects TRBV4-3 to TRBJ2-5; D is undetermined. The CDR3 sequence is 17 residues long. Trimming left V 1 base short and J 4 bases short, with 19 bases between. CDR1 and CDR2 from the germline V gene are LGHNA and YSLEER.

CDR3 nucleotide sequence: TGTGCTAGTGCCGGTTCGGGGTATGGCTACACCTTC. Its translation: CASAGSGYGYTF. This chain connects TRBV12-5 to TRBJ1-2, with unresolved D. Looked up from germline, CDR1 is LGHNT and CDR2 is FRNRAP. CDR3 length equals 12 residues. V lost 7 bases and J lost 5, with 11 bases in between.

The chain has TRBV3-1 and TRBJ2-1; 8 bases match TRBD1. Germline loops: CDR1 LGHDT, CDR2 YNNKEL (reference sequence). The CDR3 contains 18 residues. J lost 4 bases, V lost 4 bases, and 15 bases had no gene match. CDR3 residues: CASSLDLGQAFNYNEQFF. The DNA of the CDR3 is TGTGCCAGCAGCCTTGACCTGGGACAGGCCTTTAATTACAATGAGCAGTTCTTC.

V is TRBV23-1 and J is TRBJ2-7; tentative D call: TRBD2 (5 bases). TRBV23-1 carries the ORF label, with uncertain function. V was cut by 7 bases and J by 6 bases, with 28 bases left in between. The CDR3 length is 17 residues. CDR3 nucleotides: TGCGCCAGCACCCACTCCCCGACCGGGAAGCCCTTCTCCGAGCAGTACTTC. Amino acid sequence: CASTHSPTGKPFSEQYF.

This clonotype has just one count. V gene TRBV7-9 combines with J gene TRBJ2-3; D gene unclear. The CDR3 runs to 13 residues. Trimming took off 5 bases at V and 4 bases at J, with 10 bases between the two ends. From germline, CDR1 is SEHNR and CDR2 FQNEAQ (reference sequence). The CDR3 loop reads CASSPAASDTQYF. CDR3 nucleotides: TGTGCCAGCAGCCCTGCGGCCTCAGATACGCAGTATTTT.

The table lists this clonotype with a count of one. This sequence joins TRBV29-1 and TRBJ2-5; TRBD2 agrees at 10 bases. The germline CDR1 and CDR2 sequences are SQVTM and ANQGSEA. V was pared by 5 bases and J by 5 bases, with 11 bases of the junction left unmatched. CDR3 length equals 15 residues. The CDR3 DNA follows: TGCAGCGTTTCTCCCCGGGAAGCGGGAGGGGAGACCCAGTACTTC. As protein: CSVSPREAGGETQYF. The full variable domain, its missing parts supplied by reference TRBV29-1 and TRBJ2-5, is SAVISQKPSRDICQRGTSLTIQCQVDSQVTMMFWYRQQPGQSLTLIATANQGSEATYESGFVIDKFPISRPNLTFSTLTVSNMSPEDSSIYLCSVSPREAGGETQYFGPGTRLLVL.

In its sample, this clonotype was seen once. DNA of the CDR3: TGCGCCAGCAGCTTGAACCCTTCCCCCGATGAGCAGTTCTTC. The encoded protein is CASSLNPSPDEQFF. The genes are TRBV5-1 and TRBJ2-1; D not resolved. Per the germline V gene, CDR1 is SGHRS and CDR2 is YFSETQ. The CDR3 spans 14 residues. Between the trimmed V and J ends, which lost 1 base and 8 bases, there was a span of 13 bases. The complete variable domain, with remaining parts taken from reference TRBV5-1 and TRBJ2-1, reads KAGVTQTPRYLIKTRGQQVTLSCSPISGHRSVSWYQQTPGQGLQFLFEYFSETQRNKGNFPGRFSGRQFSNSRSEMNVSTLELGDSALYLCASSLNPSPDEQFFGPGTRLTVL.

J is TRBJ2-6 and V is TRBV9; 8 nucleotides line up with TRBD1. J was trimmed by 4 bases and V by 2 bases; bases with no gene match: 11. The CDR3 loop spans 18 amino acids. Per the germline V gene, CDR1 is SGDLS and CDR2 is YYNGEE. CDR3 bases: TGTGCCAGCAGCGTTCCTCAGGACAGGGCTCTGGGGGCCAACGTCCTGACTTTC. Translated: CASSVPQDRALGANVLTF.

CDR3 sequence: CASSLNLPHRVGFYNEQFF. The CDR3 DNA is TGTGCCAGCAGCTTAAATTTGCCCCACAGGGTGGGTTTCTACAATGAGCAGTTCTTC. The chain employs TRBV11-2 and TRBJ2-1; a possible D gene is TRBD1 (6 bases). V was clipped by 2 bases and J by 3 bases, with 23 bases between them. CDR1 is SGHAT and CDR2 is FQNNGV in the germline V gene. The CDR3 covers 19 residues.

The CDR3 region is CASSSSTGMAYEQYF. The CDR3 DNA reads as TGTGCCAGCAGCTCGAGCACCGGGATGGCCTACGAGCAGTACTTC. The chain has TRBV7-4 and TRBJ2-7, with D possibly TRBD2 on 5 matching bases. Germline CDR1 SGHVT, CDR2 SQSDAQ. V lost 4 bases and J lost 2, with 15 bases in between. CDR3 length equals 15 residues.